The clone carrying this TCR beta chain was picked up a small number of times. Original data processing: Reference gene primer amplification gave estimated nucleated cell counts. Sequenced by immunoSEQ multiplex PCR; TCRdb stores in-frame clones only, minus some. The V and J calls and clone size were taken over from that table, and D and trimming were inferred from the DNA. The sample comprises about 120,000 clones, over 70% of which are singletons, and about 2.5% rests with the top ten. The data were taken from a study of blood T cell repertoires in COVID-19. Study-wide context: Sites across the United States, Italy and Spain contributed samples from acute and convalescent COVID-19. PBMCs, B-cell-depleted T cells, or T cells were the source of the cDNA or gDNA that made up the material.

Losses at the gene ends were 3 bases for V and 6 bases for J; bases not matched to a gene: 3. CDR3 length equals 14 residues. Germline V lookup: CDR1 MNHEY, CDR2 SVGAGI. Sequenced input: peripheral blood. The receptor comes from a man aged 65 to 85 with acute or convalescent COVID-19. The chain employs TRBV6-5 and TRBJ2-3; 10 bases match TRBD1. For the CDR3, the DNA is TGTGCCAGCAGTTATCTGGGACAGGGGGATACGCAGTATTTT. Protein sequence: CASSYLGQGDTQYF.